The clone carrying this T cell receptor (beta chain) was recorded a few times. The antigen is unknown. The sample comes from a study of cytomegalovirus exposure and HLA in healthy donors. PCR amplification relied on 60 Vbeta primers (plus 13 Jbeta primers). How the authors handled the data: Later, an analysis found about 80 million unique TCR beta chains, and around 12 million of these were shared. Profiling relied on immunoSEQ multiplex PCR, and the TCRdb table lists in-frame clones only, not all of them. D and trimming were read from the DNA, whereas the V and J calls and clone size are those reported in that table. This table has about 110,000 clones, roughly four fifths appearing once. General study findings and limits: Immune exposure was documented only through CMV serostatus. The study dropped some indistinguishable V segments, TRBV6-2 and TRBV6-3 among them.

This CDR3 contains 13 residues. Germline-derived CDR1 and CDR2 are SGHTA and FQGNSA. V shed 1 base and J shed 6 bases, with 10 bases lying between them. The sample taken for sequencing was PBMCs. The genes are TRBV7-2 and TRBJ2-7; a possible D gene is TRBD2 (5 bases). The TCR originated in a man aged 45-65 years in good health and CMV-seronegative. CDR3 amino acids: CASSLVLVGEQYF. The DNA of the CDR3 is TGTGCCAGCAGCTTAGTACTAGTCGGCGAGCAGTACTTC.